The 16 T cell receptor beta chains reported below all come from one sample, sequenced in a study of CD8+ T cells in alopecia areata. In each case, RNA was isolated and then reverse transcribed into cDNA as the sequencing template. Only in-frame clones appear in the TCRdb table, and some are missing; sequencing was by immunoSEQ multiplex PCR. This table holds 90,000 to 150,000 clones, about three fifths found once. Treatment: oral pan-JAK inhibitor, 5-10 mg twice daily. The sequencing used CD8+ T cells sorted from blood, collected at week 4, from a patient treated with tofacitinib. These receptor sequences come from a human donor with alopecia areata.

CDR3 coding DNA: TGTGCCTGGACCGCAGGGACAGGGGCTGGAAACACCATATATTTT. This translates into CAWTAGTGAGNTIYF. The chain has TRBV30 and TRBJ1-3; 10 bases fit TRBD1. Germline V gene data show CDR1 as GTSNPN and CDR2 as SVGIG (reference sequence). This CDR3 spans 15 amino acids. Unmatched junction bases numbered 5, after V lost 4 bases and J lost 2 bases.

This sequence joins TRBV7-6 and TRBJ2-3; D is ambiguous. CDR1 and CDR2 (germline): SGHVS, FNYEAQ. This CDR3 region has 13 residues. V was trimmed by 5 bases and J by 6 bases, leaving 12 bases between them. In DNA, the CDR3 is TGTGCCAGCAGCCAGACCGAGGCGGATACGCAGTATTTT. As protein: CASSQTEADTQYF.

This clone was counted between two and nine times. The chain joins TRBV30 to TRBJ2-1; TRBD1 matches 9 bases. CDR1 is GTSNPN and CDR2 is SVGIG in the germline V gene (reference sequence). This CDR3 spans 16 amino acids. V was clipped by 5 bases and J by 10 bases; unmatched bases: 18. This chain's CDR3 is CAWGGDRDRVNHEQFF. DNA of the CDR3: TGTGCCTGGGGGGGAGACCGGGACAGGGTAAATCACGAGCAGTTCTTC.

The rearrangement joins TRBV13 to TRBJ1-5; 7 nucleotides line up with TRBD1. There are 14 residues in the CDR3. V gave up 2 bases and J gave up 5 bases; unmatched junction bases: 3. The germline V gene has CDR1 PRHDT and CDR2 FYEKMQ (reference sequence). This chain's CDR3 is CASSLRGGDQPQHF. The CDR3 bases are TGTGCCAGCAGCTTAAGAGGGGGCGATCAGCCCCAGCATTTT.

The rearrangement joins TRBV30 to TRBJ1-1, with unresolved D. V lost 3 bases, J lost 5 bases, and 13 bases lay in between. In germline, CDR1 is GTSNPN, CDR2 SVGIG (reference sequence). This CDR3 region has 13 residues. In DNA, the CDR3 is TGTGCCTGGAGCGTCGGCAGTAGGACTGAAGCTTTCTTT. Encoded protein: CAWSVGSRTEAFF.

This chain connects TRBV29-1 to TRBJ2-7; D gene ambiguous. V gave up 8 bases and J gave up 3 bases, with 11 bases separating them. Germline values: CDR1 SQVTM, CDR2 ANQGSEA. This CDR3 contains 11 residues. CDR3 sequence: CSPSRVYEQYF. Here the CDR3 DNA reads TGCAGCCCAAGTAGGGTCTACGAGCAGTACTTC.

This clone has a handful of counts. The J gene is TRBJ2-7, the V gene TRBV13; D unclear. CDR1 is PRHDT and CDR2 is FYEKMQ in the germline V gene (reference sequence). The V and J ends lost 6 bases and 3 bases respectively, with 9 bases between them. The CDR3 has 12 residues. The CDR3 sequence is CASSHQRYEQYF. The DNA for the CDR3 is TGTGCCAGCAGTCACCAGCGCTACGAGCAGTACTTC.

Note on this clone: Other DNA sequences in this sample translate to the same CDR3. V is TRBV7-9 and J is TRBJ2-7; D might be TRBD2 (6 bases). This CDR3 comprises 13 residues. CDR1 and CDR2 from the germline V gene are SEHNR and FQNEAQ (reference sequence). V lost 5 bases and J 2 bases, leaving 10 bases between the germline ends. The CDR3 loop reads CASSPPGAYEQYF. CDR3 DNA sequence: TGTGCCAGCAGCCCCCCGGGGGCCTACGAGCAGTACTTC.

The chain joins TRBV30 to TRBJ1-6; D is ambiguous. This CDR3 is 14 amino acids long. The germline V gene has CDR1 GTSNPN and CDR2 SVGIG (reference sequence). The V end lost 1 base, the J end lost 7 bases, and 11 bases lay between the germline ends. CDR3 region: CAWSGATSNSPLHF. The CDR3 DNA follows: TGTGCCTGGAGTGGGGCGACCTCAAATTCACCCCTCCACTTT.

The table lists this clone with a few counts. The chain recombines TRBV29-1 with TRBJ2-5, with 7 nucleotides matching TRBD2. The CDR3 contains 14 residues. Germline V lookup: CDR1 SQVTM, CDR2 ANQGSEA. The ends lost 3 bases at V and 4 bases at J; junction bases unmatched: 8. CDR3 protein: CSVDQTGGAETQYF. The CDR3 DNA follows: TGCAGCGTTGACCAAACGGGGGGAGCAGAGACCCAGTACTTC.

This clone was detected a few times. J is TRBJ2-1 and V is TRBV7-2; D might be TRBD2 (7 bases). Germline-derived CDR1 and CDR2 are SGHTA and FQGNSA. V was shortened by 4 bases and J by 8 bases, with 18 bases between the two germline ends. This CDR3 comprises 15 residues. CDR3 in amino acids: CASSSAQGGVYEQFF. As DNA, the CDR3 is TGTGCCAGCAGCTCCGCACAGGGAGGGGTCTATGAGCAGTTCTTC.

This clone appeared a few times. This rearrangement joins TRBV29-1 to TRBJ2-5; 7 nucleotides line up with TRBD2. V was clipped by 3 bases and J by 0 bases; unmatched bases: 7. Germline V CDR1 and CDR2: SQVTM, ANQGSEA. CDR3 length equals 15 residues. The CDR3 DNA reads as TGCAGCGTTGAGGGAGGGTCCCTGTACCAAGAGACCCAGTACTTC. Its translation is CSVEGGSLYQETQYF.

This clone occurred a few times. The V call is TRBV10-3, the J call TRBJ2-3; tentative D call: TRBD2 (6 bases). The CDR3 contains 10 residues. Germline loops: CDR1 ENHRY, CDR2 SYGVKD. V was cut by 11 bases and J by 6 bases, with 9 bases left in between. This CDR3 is CAVGTDTQYF. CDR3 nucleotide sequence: TGTGCCGTCGGGACTGATACGCAGTATTTT.

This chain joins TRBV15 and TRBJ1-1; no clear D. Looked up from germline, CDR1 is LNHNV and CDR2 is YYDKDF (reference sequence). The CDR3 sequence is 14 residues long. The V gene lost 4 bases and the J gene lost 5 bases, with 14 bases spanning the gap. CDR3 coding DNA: TGTGCCACCAGCATCGCCGGGGTCTGGACTGAAGCTTTCTTT. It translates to CATSIAGVWTEAFF.

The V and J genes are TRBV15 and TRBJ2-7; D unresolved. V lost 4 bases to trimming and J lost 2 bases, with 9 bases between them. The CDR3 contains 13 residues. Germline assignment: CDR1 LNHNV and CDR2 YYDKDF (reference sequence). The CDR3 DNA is TGTGCCACCAGCACCCTACTCCCCTACGAGCAGTACTTC. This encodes CATSTLLPYEQYF.

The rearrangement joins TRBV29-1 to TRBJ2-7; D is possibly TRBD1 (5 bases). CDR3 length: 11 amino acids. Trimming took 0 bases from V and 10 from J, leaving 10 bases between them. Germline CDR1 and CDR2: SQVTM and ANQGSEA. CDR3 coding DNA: TGCAGCGTTGAAGATCGGACAAAACAGTACTTC. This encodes CSVEDRTKQYF.